This TCR beta chain derives from a study of control samples from healthy donors and cancer patients. Libraries were prepared by immunoSEQ multiplex PCR; TCRdb keeps only in-frame clonotypes and omits some of them. The sample has 150,000 to 200,000 clones; about 90% are singletons. The CDR3 covers 12 residues. Trimming at V came to 5 bases and at J to 12 bases, leaving 6 bases not matched to a gene. CDR1 is MDHEN and CDR2 is SYDVKM in the germline V gene. Sequencing was performed on blood. This clonotype originated in a woman aged 50 to 60 in good health. V is TRBV28 and J is TRBJ2-1; the match to TRBD2 covers 8 bases. The CDR3 is CASSLRLARQFF. The CDR3 DNA follows: TGTGCCAGCAGTCTCAGACTAGCGCGGCAGTTCTTC.